This section outlines one T cell receptor (beta chain) sequence together with its context. Its cognate antigen is unknown. Collection occurred without any documented infections or immune events in donors. This entry belongs to a study of identifying expanded T cells in peripheral blood. General study points: Variance in clone template counts between approximately two-week samples significantly increased with total template count across all healthy donors. About 1.3 clones differed between technical replicates, versus about 17 and 20 over time.

Here immunoSEQ multiplex PCR was the method, and the copy in TCRdb shows in-frame clones only, minus some. Of some 100,000 clones listed, 87% were seen once; the top ten hold about a sixth. V was clipped by 5 bases and J by 8 bases, with 18 bases between them. Germline CDR1 is SGHTA and CDR2 is FQGNSA. The CDR3 covers 14 residues. This TCR was recovered from a person aged 18 to 75 in good health. This chain uses TRBV7-2 with TRBJ1-2; maybe TRBD1 (5 bases). Sample: blood. CDR3 region: CASSPQNGQRGYTF. In DNA form, the CDR3 reads TGTGCCAGCAGCCCACAAAACGGACAACGGGGCTACACCTTC.